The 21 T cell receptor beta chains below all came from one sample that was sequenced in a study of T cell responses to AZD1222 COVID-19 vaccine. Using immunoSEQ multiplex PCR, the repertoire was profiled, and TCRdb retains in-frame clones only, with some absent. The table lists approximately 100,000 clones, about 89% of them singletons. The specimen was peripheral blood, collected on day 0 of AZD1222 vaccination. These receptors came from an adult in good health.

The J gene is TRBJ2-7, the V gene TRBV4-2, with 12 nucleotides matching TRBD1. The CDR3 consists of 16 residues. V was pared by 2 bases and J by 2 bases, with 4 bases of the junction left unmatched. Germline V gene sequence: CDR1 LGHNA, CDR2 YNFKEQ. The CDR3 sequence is CASSQPGTGGAYEQYF. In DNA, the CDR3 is TGTGCCAGCAGCCAACCCGGGACAGGGGGCGCCTACGAGCAGTACTTC.

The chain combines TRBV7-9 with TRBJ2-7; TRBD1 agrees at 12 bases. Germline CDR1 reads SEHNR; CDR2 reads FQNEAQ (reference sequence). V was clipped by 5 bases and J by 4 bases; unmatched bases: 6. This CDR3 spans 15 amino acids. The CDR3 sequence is CASSERDRGRYEQYF. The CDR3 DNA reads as TGTGCCAGCAGCGAAAGGGACAGGGGGCGTTACGAGCAGTACTTC.

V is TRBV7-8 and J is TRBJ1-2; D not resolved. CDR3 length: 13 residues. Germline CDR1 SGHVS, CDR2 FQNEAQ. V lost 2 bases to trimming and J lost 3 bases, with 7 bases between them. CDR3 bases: TGTGCCAGCAGCTTAATGGATGACTATGGCTACACCTTC. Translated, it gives CASSLMDDYGYTF.

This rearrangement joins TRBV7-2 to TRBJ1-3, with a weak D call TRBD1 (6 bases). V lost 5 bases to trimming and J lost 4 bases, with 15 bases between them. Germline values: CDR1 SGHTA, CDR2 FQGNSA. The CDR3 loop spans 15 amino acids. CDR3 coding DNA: TGTGCCAGCAGCCAATCCCGACAGGACGGAAACACCATATATTTT. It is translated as CASSQSRQDGNTIYF.

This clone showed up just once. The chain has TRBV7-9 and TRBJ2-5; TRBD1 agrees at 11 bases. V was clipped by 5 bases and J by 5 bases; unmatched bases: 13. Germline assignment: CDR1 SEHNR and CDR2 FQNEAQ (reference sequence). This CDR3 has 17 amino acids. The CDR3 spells CASSILGQGAIGETQYF. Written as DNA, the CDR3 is TGTGCCAGCAGCATCCTAGGACAGGGGGCGATAGGGGAGACCCAGTACTTC.

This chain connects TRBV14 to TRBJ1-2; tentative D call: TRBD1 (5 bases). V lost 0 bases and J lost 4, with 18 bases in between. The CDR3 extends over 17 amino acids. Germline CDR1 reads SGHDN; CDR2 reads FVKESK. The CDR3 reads CASSQDGPGRGAYGYTF. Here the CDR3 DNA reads TGTGCCAGCAGCCAAGACGGACCCGGGAGGGGTGCCTATGGCTACACCTTC.

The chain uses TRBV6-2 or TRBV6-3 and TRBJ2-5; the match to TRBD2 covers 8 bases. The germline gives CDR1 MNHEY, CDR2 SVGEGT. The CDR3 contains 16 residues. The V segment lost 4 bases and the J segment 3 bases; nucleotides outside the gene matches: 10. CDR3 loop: CASSSGGAGDKETQYF. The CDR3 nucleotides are TGTGCCAGCAGTTCAGGCGGAGCGGGGGACAAAGAGACCCAGTACTTC.

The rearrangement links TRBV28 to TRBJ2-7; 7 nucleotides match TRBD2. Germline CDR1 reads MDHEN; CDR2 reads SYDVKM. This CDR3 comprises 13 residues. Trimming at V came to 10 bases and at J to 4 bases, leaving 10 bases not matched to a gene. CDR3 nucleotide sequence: TGTGCCACCTTATCCGGGACTAAATACGAGCAGTACTTC. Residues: CATLSGTKYEQYF. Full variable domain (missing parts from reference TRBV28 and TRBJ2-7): DVKVTQSSRYLVKRTGEKVFLECVQDMDHENMFWYRQDPGLGLRLIYFSYDVKMKEKGDIPEGYSVSREKKERFSLILESASTNQTSMYLCATLSGTKYEQYFGPGTRLTVT.

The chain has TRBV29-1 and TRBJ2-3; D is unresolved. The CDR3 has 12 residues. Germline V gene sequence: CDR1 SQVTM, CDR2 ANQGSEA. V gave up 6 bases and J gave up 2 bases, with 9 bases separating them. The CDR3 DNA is TGCAGCGTGTGGGGTTCCACAGATACGCAGTATTTT. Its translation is CSVWGSTDTQYF.

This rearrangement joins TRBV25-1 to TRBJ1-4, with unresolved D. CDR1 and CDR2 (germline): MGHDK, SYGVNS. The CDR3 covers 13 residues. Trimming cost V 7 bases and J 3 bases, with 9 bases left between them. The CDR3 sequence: CASIGNANEKLFF. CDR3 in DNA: TGTGCCAGCATCGGGAACGCTAATGAAAAACTGTTTTTT.

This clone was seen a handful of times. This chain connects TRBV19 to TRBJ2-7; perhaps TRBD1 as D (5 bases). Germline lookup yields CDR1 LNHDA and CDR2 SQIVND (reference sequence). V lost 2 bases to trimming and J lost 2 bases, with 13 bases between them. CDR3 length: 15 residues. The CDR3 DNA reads TGTGCCAGTAGTATATATATTGACAGAGCCTACGAGCAGTACTTC. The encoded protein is CASSIYIDRAYEQYF.

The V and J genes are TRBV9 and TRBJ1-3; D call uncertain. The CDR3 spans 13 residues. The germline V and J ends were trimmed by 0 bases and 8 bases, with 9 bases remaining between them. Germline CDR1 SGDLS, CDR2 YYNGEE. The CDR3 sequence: CASSVGHQDTIYF. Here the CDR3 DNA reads TGTGCCAGCAGCGTAGGGCACCAGGACACCATATATTTT.

As DNA, the CDR3 is TGTGCCAGCAGTGAATTGGACAGGAGTCGGGACATTCAGTACTTC. Protein product: CASSELDRSRDIQYF. The chain employs TRBV6-1 and TRBJ2-4, with 7 bases lining up with TRBD1. The germline V gene encodes CDR1 MNHNS and CDR2 SASEGT. CDR3 size: 15 residues. Trimming at V came to 2 bases and at J to 8 bases, leaving 9 bases not matched to a gene.

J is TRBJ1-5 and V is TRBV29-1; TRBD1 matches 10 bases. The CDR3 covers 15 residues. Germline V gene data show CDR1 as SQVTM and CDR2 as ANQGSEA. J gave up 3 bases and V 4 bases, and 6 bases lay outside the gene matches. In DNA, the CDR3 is TGCAGCGTTGCCCGGGACAGGGGATTCAATCAGCCCCAGCATTTT. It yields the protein CSVARDRGFNQPQHF.

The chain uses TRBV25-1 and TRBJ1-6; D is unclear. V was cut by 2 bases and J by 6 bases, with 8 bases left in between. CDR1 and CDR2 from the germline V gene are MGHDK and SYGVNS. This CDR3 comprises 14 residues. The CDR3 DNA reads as TGTGCCAGCAGTGAACCCCCTCCTAATTCACCCCTCCACTTT. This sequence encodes CASSEPPPNSPLHF. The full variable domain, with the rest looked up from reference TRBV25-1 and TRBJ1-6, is EADIYQTPRYLVIGTGKKITLECSQTMGHDKMYWYQQDPGMELHLIHYSYGVNSTEKGDLSSESTVSRIRTEHFPLTLESARPSHTSQYLCASSEPPPNSPLHFGNGTRLTVT.

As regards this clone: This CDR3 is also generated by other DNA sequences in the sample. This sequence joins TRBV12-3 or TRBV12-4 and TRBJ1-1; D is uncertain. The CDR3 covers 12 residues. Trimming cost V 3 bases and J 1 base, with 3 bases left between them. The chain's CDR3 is CASSFRNTEAFF. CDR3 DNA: TGTGCCAGCAGTTTTAGGAACACTGAAGCTTTCTTT.

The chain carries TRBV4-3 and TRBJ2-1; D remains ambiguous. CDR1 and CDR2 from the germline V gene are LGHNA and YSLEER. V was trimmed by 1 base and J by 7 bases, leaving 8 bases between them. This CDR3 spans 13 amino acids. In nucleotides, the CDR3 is TGCGCCAGCAGCCAAGTGGCGGATAATGAGCAGTTCTTC. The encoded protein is CASSQVADNEQFF.

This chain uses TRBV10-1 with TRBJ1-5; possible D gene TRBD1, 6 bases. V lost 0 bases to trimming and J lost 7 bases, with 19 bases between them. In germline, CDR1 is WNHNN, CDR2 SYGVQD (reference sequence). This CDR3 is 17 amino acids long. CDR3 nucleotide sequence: TGCGCCAGCAGTGAGTCGCCAGGCAGGGGTGCGTGGCAGCCCCAGCATTTT. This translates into CASSESPGRGAWQPQHF.

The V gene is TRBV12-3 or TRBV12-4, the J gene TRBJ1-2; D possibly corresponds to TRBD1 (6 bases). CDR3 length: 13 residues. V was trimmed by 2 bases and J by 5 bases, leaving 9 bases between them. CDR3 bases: TGTGCCAGCAGTTTAATGACAGGTTATGGCTACACCTTC. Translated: CASSLMTGYGYTF.

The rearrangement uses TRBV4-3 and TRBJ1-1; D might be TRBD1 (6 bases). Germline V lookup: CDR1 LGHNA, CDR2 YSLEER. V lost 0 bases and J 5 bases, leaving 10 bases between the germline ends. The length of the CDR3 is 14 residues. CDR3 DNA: TGCGCCAGCAGCCAAGAGGACAGCCGGACTGAAGCTTTCTTT. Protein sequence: CASSQEDSRTEAFF.

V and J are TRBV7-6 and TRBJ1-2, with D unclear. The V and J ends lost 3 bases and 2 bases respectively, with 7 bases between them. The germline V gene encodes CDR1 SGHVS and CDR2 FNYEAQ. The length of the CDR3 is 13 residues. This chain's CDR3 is CASSLPGNYGYTF. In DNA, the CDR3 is TGTGCCAGCAGCTTGCCGGGAAACTATGGCTACACCTTC.